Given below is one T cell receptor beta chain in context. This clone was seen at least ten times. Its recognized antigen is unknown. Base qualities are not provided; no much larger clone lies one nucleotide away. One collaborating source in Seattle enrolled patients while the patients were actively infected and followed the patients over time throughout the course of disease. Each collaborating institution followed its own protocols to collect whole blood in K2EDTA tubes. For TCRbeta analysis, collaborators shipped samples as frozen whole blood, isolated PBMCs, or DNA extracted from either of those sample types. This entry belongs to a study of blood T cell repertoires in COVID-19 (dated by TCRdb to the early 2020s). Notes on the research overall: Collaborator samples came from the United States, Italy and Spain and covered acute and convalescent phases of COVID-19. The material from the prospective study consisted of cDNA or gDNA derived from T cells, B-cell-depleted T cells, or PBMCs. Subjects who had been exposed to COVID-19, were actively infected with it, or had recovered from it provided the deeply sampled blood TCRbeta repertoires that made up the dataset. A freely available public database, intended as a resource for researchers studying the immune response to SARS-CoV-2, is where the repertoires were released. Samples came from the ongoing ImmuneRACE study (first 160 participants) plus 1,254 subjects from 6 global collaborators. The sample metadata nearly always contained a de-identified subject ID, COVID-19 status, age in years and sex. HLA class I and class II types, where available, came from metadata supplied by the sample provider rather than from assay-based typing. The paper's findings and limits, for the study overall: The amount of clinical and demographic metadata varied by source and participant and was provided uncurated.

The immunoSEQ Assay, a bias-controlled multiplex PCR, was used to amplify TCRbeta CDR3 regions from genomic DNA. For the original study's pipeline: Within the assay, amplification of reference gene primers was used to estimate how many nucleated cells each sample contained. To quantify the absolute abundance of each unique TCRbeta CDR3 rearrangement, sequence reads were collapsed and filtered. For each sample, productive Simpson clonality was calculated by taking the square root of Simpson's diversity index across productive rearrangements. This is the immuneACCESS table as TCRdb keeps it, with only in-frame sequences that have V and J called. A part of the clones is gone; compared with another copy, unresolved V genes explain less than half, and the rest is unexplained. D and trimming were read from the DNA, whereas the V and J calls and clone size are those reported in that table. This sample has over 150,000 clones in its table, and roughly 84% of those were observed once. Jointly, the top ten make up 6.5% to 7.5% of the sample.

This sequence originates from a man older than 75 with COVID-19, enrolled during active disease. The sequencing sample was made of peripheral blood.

The DNA is TGTGCCAGCAGCTACGGGACAAGCACCGGGGAGCTGTTTTTT. This gives the protein CASSYGTSTGELFF. The rearrangement joined TRBV5-5 to TRBJ2-2; matching of 6 bases hints at TRBD1 as the D gene. CDR1 SGHKS and CDR2 YYEKEE are derived from the germline V gene (reference sequence). The CDR3 covers 14 residues, taking in both the cysteine and the phenylalanine. The kept DNA is CDR3 alone, 42 bases in frame from the first base. V gives up 3 bases and J gives up 4 bases, and the segment between their germline ends measures 10 bases.